One and the same sample provided the 2 T cell receptor beta chains below, sequenced in a study of T cell responses to AZD1222 COVID-19 vaccine. Sequenced by immunoSEQ multiplex PCR; TCRdb stores in-frame clones only, minus some. This sample has 150,000 to 200,000 clones, with less than 95% found just once. The sample here was peripheral blood, taken on day 0 of AZD1222 vaccination. Receptors were obtained from an adult in good health.

The chain joins TRBV7-2 to TRBJ1-1; D is unclear. V lost 5 bases and J lost 6, with 10 bases in between. This CDR3 contains 12 residues. Per germline, CDR1 SGHTA and CDR2 FQGNSA. The CDR3 coding sequence is TGTGCCAGCAGCCACCCATGGGCTGAAGCTTTCTTT. It is translated as CASSHPWAEAFF.

This sequence joins TRBV19 and TRBJ2-7, with 8 bases fitting TRBD2. V was clipped by 5 bases and J by 2 bases; unmatched bases: 8. CDR1 and CDR2 (germline): LNHDA, SQIVND (reference sequence). The CDR3 length is 15 residues. The CDR3 loop is CASSSGTRNPYEQYF. CDR3 bases: TGTGCCAGTAGTTCGGGGACTAGGAACCCCTACGAGCAGTACTTC.